The 8 T cell receptor beta chains below were found in one sample sequenced in a study of blood T cell repertoires in COVID-19 (dated by TCRdb to the early 2020s). The receptor library was made with the immunoSEQ multiplex PCR assay. TCRdb re-hosts the immuneACCESS table, in-frame sequences only. Its copies lack some clones; in the studies checked, an unresolved V gene accounts for under half of them, and the cause for the rest is not known. The sample profile shows roughly 250,000 clones; more than 75% of them were found once. The biggest ten clones account for roughly 12% of the sample. The sequenced sample consisted of peripheral blood. These receptors originate from a woman aged 60-75 years with active or convalescent COVID-19.

This chain links TRBV10-3 with TRBJ1-1; D possibly corresponds to TRBD1 (6 bases). The germline V gene encodes CDR1 ENHRY and CDR2 SYGVKD. The CDR3 spans 11 residues. The germline V and J ends were trimmed by 6 bases and 6 bases, with 8 bases remaining between them. In DNA form, the CDR3 reads TGTGCCATCAGCGGGGGGCCTGAAGCTTTCTTT. Protein product: CAISGGPEAFF.

The CDR3, as DNA: TGCGCCAGCAGCCAAAGGGGGACCTCGGGGGCTTTCTTT. It encodes CASSQRGTSGAFF. This chain connects TRBV4-3 to TRBJ1-1; weak D call: TRBD1 (6 bases). The germline gives CDR1 LGHNA, CDR2 YSLEER. CDR3 length: 13 amino acids. V was cut by 2 bases and J by 11 bases, with 15 bases left in between.

The rearrangement links TRBV19 to TRBJ1-1; 7 bases are a match to TRBD1. The CDR3 spans 17 residues. With 1 base clipped from V and 1 base from J, the junction kept 9 bases outside the gene matches. From germline, CDR1 is LNHDA and CDR2 SQIVND (reference sequence). The CDR3 coding sequence is TGTGCCAGTAGTATAGCCGCCTCAGGGGGGCGGAACACTGAAGCTTTCTTT. It specifies CASSIAASGGRNTEAFF.

The V gene is TRBV7-6, the J gene TRBJ1-2, with TRBD1 matching over 10 bases. Germline CDR1 is SGHVS and CDR2 is FNYEAQ. The CDR3 consists of 17 residues. With V trimmed by 5 bases and J by 2 bases, 11 bases remained unmatched. DNA for the CDR3: TGTGCCAGCAGCCTCTTGGGACAGGGGCCAATCAACTATGGCTACACCTTC. Residues: CASSLLGQGPINYGYTF.

J is TRBJ1-1 and V is TRBV19, with 7 nucleotides matching TRBD1. V was clipped by 3 bases and J by 4 bases; unmatched bases: 5. The germline V gene has CDR1 LNHDA and CDR2 SQIVND (reference sequence). The CDR3 sequence is 14 residues long. CDR3 residues: CASSIDRDGTEAFF. The CDR3 DNA sequence: TGTGCCAGTAGTATTGACAGGGATGGCACTGAAGCTTTCTTT.

This clone was seen a few times. The V gene is TRBV6-2 or TRBV6-3, the J gene TRBJ1-1, with 8 bases matching TRBD1. Germline values: CDR1 MNHEY, CDR2 SVGEGT. Unmatched junction bases numbered 6, after V lost 3 bases and J lost 6 bases. The CDR3 consists of 14 residues. The DNA of the CDR3 is TGTGCCAGCAGTTATAGGACAGGGTTTGCTGAAGCTTTCTTT. Its protein is CASSYRTGFAEAFF.

CDR3 loop: CASSFRGKGTEAFF. The CDR3 DNA reads as TGTGCCAGCAGTTTTAGGGGGAAGGGTACTGAAGCTTTCTTT. V gene TRBV27 combines with J gene TRBJ1-1; possibly TRBD1 for D (6 bases). This CDR3 has 14 amino acids. The V end was cut by 3 bases, the J end by 5 bases, with 13 bases between. The germline V gene encodes CDR1 MNHEY and CDR2 SMNVEV (reference sequence).

CDR3 loop: CASSFGGQNTYEQYF. In DNA form, the CDR3 reads TGTGCCAGCAGCTTTGGAGGACAGAACACCTACGAGCAGTACTTC. The chain is built from TRBV7-9 and TRBJ2-7; a possible D gene is TRBD1 (6 bases). Germline lookup yields CDR1 SEHNR and CDR2 FQNEAQ (reference sequence). This CDR3 region has 15 residues. V shed 3 bases and J shed 2 bases, with 14 bases lying between them.